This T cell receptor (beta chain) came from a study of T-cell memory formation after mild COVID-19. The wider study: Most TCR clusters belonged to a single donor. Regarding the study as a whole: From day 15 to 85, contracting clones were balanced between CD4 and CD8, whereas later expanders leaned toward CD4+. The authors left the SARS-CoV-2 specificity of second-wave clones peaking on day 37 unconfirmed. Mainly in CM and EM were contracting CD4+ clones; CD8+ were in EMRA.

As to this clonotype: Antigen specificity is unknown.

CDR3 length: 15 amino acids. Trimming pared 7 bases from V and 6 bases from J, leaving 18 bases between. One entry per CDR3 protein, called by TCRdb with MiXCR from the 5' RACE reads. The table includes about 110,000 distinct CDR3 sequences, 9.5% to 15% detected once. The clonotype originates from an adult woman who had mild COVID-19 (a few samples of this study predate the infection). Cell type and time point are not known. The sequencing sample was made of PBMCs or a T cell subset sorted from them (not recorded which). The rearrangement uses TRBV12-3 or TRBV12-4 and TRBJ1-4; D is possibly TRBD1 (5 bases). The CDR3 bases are TGTGCCAGCACCCCCGACCCCCGGGGGGATGAAAAACTGTTTTTT. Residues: CASTPDPRGDEKLFF.